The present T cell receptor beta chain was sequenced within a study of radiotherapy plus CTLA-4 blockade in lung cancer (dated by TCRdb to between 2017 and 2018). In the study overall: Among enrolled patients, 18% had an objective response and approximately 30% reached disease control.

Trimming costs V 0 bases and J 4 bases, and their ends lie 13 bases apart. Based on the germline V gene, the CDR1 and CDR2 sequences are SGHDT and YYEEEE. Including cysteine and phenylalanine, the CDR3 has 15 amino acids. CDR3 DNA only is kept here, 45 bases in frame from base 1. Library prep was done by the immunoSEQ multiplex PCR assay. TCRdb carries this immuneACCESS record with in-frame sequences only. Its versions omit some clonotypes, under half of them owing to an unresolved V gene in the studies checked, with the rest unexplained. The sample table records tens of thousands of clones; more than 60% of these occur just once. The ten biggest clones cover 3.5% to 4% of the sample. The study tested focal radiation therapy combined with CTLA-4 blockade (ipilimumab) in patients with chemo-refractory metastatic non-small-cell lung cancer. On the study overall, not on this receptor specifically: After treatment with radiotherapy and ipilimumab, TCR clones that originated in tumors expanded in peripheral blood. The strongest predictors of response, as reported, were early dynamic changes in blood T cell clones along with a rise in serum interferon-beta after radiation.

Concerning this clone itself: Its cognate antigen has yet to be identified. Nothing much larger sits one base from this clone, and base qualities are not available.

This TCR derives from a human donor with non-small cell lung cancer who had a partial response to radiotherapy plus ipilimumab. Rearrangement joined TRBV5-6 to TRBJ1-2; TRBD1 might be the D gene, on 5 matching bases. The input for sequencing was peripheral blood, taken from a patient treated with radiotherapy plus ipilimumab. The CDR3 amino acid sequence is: CASSLDPRAAYGYTF. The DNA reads TGTGCCAGCAGCTTGGACCCCAGGGCGGCCTATGGCTACACCTTC.